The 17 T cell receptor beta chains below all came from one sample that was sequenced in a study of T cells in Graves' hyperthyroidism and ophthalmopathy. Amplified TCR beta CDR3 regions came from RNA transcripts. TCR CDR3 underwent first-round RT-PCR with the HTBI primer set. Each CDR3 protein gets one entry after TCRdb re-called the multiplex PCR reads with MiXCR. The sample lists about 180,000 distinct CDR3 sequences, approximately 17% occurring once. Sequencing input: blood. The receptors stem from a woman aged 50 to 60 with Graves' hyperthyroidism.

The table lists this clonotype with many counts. The CDR3 sequence is CASSLTAQTNGYTF. The DNA for the CDR3 is TGTGCCAGCAGCTTAACGGCTCAGACGAATGGCTACACCTTC. The J gene is TRBJ1-2, the V gene TRBV7-9, with D unclear. The CDR3 loop spans 14 amino acids. Germline loops: CDR1 SEHNR, CDR2 FQNEAQ (reference sequence). V lost 2 bases and J 6 bases, leaving 13 bases between the germline ends.

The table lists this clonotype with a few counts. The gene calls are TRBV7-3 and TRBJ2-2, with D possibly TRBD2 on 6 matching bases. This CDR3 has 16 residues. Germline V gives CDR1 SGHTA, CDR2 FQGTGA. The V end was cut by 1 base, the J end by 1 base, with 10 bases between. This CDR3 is CASSLRSGVNTGELFF. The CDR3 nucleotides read TGTGCCAGCAGCTTAAGGTCGGGGGTGAACACCGGGGAGCTGTTTTTT.

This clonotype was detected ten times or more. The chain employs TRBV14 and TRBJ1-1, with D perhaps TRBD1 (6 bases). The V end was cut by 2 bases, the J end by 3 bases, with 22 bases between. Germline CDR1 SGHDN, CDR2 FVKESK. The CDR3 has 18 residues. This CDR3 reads CASSQFRGISYRDTEAFF. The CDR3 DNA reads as TGTGCCAGCAGCCAATTCAGGGGCATAAGTTACAGGGACACTGAAGCTTTCTTT.

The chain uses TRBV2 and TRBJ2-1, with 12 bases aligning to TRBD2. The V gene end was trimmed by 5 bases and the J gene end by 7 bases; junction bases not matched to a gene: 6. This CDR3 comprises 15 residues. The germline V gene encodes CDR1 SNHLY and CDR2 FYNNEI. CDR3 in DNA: TGTGCCAGCAGTTGGACTAGCGGGATGTTTAATGAGCAGTTCTTC. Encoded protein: CASSWTSGMFNEQFF.

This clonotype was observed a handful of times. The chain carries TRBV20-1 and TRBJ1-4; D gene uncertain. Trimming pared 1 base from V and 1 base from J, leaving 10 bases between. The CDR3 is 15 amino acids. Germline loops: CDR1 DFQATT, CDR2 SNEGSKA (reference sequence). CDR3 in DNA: TGCAGTGCTAGAGCCCTACACCAAACTAATGAAAAACTGTTTTTT. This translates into CSARALHQTNEKLFF.

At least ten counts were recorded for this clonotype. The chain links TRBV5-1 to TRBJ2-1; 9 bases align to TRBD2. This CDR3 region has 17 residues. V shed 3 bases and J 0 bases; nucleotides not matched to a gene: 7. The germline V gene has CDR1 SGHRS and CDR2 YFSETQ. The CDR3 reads CASSSLAGVSSYNEQFF. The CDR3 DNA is TGCGCCAGCAGCTCCTTAGCGGGGGTGAGCTCCTACAATGAGCAGTTCTTC.

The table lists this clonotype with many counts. Here the CDR3 DNA reads TGTGCCATCAGCGGACAGGGGGCTACAGATACGCAGTATTTT. Its translation: CAISGQGATDTQYF. V usage is TRBV10-3 and J usage is TRBJ2-3; 11 bases line up with TRBD1. Germline CDR1 ENHRY, CDR2 SYGVKD. With 6 bases clipped from V and 3 bases from J, the junction kept 2 bases outside the gene matches. The CDR3 runs to 14 residues.

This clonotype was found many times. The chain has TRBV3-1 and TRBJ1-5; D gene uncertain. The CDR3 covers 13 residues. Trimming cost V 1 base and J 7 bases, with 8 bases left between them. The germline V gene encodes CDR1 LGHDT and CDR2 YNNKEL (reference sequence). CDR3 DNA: TGTGCCAGCAGCCAAGTTCAGACCCAGCCCCAGCATTTT. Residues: CASSQVQTQPQHF.

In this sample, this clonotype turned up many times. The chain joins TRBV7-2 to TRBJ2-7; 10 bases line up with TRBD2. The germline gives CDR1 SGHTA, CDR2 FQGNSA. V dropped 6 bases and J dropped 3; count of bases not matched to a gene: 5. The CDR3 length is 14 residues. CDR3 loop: CASRPAGGSYEQYF. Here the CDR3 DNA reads TGTGCCAGCAGACCAGCGGGGGGGAGCTACGAGCAGTACTTC.

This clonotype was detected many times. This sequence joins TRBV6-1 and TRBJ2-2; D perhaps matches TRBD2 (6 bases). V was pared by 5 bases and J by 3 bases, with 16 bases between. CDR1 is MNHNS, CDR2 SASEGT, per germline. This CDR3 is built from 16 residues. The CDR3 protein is CASSPWIGGDTGELFF. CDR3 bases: TGTGCCAGCAGTCCCTGGATAGGCGGGGACACCGGGGAGCTGTTTTTT.

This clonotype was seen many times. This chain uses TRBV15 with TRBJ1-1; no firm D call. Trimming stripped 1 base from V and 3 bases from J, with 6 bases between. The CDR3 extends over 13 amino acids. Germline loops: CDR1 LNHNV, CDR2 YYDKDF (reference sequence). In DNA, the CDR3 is TGTGCCACCAGCAGAGTTGGGGACACTGAAGCTTTCTTT. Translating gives CATSRVGDTEAFF.

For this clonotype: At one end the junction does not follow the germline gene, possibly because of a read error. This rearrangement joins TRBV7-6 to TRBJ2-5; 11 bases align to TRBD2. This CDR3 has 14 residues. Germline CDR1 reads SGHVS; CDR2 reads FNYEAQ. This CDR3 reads CASSRLAGIETHFF. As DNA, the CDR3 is TGTGCCAGCAGCCGACTAGCGGGGATCGAGACCCACTTCTTC.

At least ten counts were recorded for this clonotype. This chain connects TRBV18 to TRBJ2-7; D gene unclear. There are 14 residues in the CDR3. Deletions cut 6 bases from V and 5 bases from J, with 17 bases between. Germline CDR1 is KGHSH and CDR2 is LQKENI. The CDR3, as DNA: TGTGCCAGCTCCTCGGCGCGCCTGGGCCACGAGCAGTACTTC. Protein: CASSSARLGHEQYF.

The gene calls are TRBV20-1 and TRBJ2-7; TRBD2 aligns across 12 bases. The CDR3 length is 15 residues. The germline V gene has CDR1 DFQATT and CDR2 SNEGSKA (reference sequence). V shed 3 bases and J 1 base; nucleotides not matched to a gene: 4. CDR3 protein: CSASRTSGTSYEQYF. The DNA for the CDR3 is TGCAGTGCTAGCAGGACTAGCGGGACTTCCTACGAGCAGTACTTC.

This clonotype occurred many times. DNA of the CDR3: TGTGCCATCAGTGTTCGGACGTCGGACTATGGCTACACCTTC. Translated, it gives CAISVRTSDYGYTF. The chain is built from TRBV10-3 and TRBJ1-2, with unresolved D. The CDR3 has 14 residues. Trimming took 4 bases from V and 3 from J, leaving 12 bases between them. Germline V gives CDR1 ENHRY, CDR2 SYGVKD.

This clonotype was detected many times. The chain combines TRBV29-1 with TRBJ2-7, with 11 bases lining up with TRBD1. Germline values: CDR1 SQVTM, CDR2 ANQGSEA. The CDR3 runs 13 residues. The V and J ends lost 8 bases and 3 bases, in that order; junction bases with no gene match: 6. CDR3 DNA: TGCAGCACTCGGGGACAGGGGGACTACGAGCAGTACTTC. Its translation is CSTRGQGDYEQYF.

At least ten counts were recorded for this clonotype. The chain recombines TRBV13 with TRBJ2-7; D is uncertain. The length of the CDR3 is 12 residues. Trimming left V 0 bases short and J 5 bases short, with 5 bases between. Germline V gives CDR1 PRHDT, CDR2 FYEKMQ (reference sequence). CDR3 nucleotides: TGTGCCAGCAGCTTAGGGATTGACGAGCAGTACTTC. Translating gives CASSLGIDEQYF.